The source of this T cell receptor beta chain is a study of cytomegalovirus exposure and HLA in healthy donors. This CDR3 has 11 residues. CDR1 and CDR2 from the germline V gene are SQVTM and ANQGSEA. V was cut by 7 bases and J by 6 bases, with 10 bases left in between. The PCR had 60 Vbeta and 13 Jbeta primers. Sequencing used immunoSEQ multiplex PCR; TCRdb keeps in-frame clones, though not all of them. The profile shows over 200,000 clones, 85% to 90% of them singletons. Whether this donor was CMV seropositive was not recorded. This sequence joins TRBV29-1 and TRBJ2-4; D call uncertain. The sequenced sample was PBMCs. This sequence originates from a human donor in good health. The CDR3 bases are TGCAGCGGCGAAGTGAGAAACATTCAGTACTTC. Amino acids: CSGEVRNIQYF.